These T cell receptor beta chains were read from a single sample in a study of blood T cell repertoires in COVID-19. Repertoires were generated with immunoSEQ multiplex PCR, while TCRdb's copy carries only in-frame clones and drops some. The sample shows approximately 240,000 clones, approximately 84% of them seen only once. Sequencing was carried out using peripheral blood. The receptors here all came from a woman aged 25-40 years who had recovered from COVID-19. Both conserved end residues are part of each CDR3. The D gene is left open where the match is weak. Clone size is stated in some rows and not others, as once, few, many or a class when expanded.

d_call j_call clone_size v_call cdr3_nt cdr3_aa
. TRBJ2-5 . TRBV5-4 TGTGCCAGCAGCTTGGGCTTTAAGGAGCCCCAAGAGACCCAGTACTTC CASSLGFKEPQETQYF
. TRBJ2-1 . TRBV27 TGTGCCAGCAGTCCCTTACACTCCTACAATGAGCAGTTCTTC CASSPLHSYNEQFF
. TRBJ2-7 . TRBV12-5 TGTGCTAGTGGCGGGAGCCCAAGCTACGAGCAGTACTTC CASGGSPSYEQYF
TRBD2 TRBJ2-4 . TRBV5-1 TGCGCCAGCAGCTTGGACGCGGGAGCGAACATTCAGTACTTC CASSLDAGANIQYF
. TRBJ2-1 . TRBV18 TGTGCCAGCTCACCAGTGAGCTCCTACAATGAGCAGTTCTTC CASSPVSSYNEQFF
TRBD1 TRBJ1-1 once TRBV30 TGTGCCTGGAGTGCGGGACAGGTGAACACTGAAGCTTTCTTT CAWSAGQVNTEAFF
. TRBJ2-3 . TRBV5-4 TGTGCCACCCTCCGGGACACCTCCACAGATACGCAGTATTTT CATLRDTSTDTQYF
TRBD2 TRBJ2-7 . TRBV6-1 TGTGCCAGCAGTGAAATAGATTGGGGTAGCGGGAGTTACTCCGAGCAGTACTTC CASSEIDWGSGSYSEQYF
TRBD2 TRBJ2-1 . TRBV7-3 TGTGCCAGCAGCTTAGGGGGACTAGCGGGAGTCTATGAGCAGTTCTTC CASSLGGLAGVYEQFF
. TRBJ1-2 . TRBV7-9 TGTGCCAGCAGCTTAGCGCAGGGGTGGTATGGCTACACCTTC CASSLAQGWYGYTF
. TRBJ1-5 . TRBV29-1 TGCAGCGTTGCGGGGGGCAATCAGCCCCAGCATTTT CSVAGGNQPQHF
TRBD1 TRBJ2-7 . TRBV6-5 TGTGCCAGCAGTTCGATCGACAGGGGCAAATCCTACGAGCAGTACTTC CASSSIDRGKSYEQYF
TRBD2 TRBJ2-1 once TRBV10-3 TGTGCCATCACCGACACCAGCGGGAGGGCCTACAATGAGCAGTTCTTC CAITDTSGRAYNEQFF
. TRBJ2-5 few TRBV7-2 TGTGCCAGCAGCTTAGCACTAGCCCAAGAGACCCAGTACTTC CASSLALAQETQYF
TRBD1 TRBJ1-5 . TRBV5-1 TGCGCCAGCAGCTTACTCGGACAGGGAAGCGGTCAGCCCCAGCATTTT CASSLLGQGSGQPQHF
. TRBJ1-4 . TRBV28 TGTGCCAGCAGTTTAGGGGTCGGGAGGCTGTTTTTT CASSLGVGRLFF
. TRBJ1-3 . TRBV4-1 TGCGCCAGCAGCCAAGGACTAGCGGACTCTGGAAACACCATATATTTT CASSQGLADSGNTIYF
. TRBJ2-3 . TRBV27 TGTGCCAGCAGAACGTCGGCGGGGACAGATACGCAGTATTTT CASRTSAGTDTQYF
. TRBJ2-1 . TRBV27 TGTGCCAGCAGCCCTTTGGCGGGAATATACAATGAGCAGTTCTTC CASSPLAGIYNEQFF
TRBD1 TRBJ2-5 . TRBV19 TGTGCCAGTAGTATGCCCAGGGGGCAGAAGCGAGAGACCCAGTACTTC CASSMPRGQKRETQYF
TRBD2 TRBJ2-1 few TRBV2 TGTGCCAGCAGTGATGAGCGGGAGCGCAATGAGCAGTTCTTC CASSDERERNEQFF
TRBD1 TRBJ1-1 . TRBV2 TGTGCCAGCAGTGTTGGGGACAGGAGGAACACTGAAGCTTTCTTT CASSVGDRRNTEAFF
TRBD1 TRBJ2-7 . TRBV6-5 TGTGCCAGCAGTCGGGACAGGATGGGAACGTACGAGCAGTACTTC CASSRDRMGTYEQYF
TRBD2 TRBJ2-1 few TRBV30 TGTGCCTGGATTACAGGGACTAGCGGATTTAGCTCCTACAATGAGCAGTTCTTC CAWITGTSGFSSYNEQFF
TRBD1 TRBJ1-6 . TRBV5-1 TGCGCCAGCAGCATCGACAGGGGGCACTCACCCCTCCACTTT CASSIDRGHSPLHF